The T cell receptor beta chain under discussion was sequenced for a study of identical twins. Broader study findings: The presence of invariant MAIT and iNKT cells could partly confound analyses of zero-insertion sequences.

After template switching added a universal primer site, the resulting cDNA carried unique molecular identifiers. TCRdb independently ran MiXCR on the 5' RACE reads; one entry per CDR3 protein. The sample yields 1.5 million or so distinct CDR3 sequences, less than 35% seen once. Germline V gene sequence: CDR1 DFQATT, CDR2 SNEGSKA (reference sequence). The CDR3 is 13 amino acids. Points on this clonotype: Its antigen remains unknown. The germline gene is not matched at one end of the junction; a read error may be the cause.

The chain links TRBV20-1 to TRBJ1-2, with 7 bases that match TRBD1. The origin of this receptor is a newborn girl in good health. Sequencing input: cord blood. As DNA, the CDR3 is TGCAGTGCTACCGGGACAGTCAACTGTGGCTACACCTTC. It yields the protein CSATGTVNCGYTF.